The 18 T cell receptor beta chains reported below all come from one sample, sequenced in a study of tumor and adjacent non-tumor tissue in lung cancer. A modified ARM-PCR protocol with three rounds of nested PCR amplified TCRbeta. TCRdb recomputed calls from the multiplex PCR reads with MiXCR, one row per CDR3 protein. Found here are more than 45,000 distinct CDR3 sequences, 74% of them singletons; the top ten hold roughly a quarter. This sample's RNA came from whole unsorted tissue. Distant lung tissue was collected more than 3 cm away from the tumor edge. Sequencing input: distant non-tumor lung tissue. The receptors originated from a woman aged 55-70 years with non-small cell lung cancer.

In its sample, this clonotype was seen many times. CDR3 sequence (DNA): TGCGCCAGCAGCTTGGAGCCTAGCGGGTTCACAGATACGCAGTATTTT. Its translation is CASSLEPSGFTDTQYF. This chain uses TRBV5-1 with TRBJ2-3; 8 bases are shared with TRBD2. With 0 bases clipped from V and 2 bases from J, the junction kept 5 bases outside the gene matches. CDR1 and CDR2 (germline): SGHRS, YFSETQ. There are 16 residues in the CDR3.

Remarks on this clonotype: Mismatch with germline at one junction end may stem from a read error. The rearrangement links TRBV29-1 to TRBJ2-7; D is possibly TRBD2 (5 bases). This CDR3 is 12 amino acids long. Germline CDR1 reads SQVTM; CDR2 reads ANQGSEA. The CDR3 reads CSALAFSYEQYF. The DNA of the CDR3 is TGCAGCGCTCTAGCCTTCTCCTATGAGCAGTACTTC.

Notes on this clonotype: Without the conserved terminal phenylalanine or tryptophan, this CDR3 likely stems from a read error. The CDR3 sequence: CNMTGTYKQYL. DNA for the CDR3: TGCAACATGACAGGGACCTACAAGCAGTACCTC. The V call is TRBV29-1, the J call TRBJ2-7; TRBD1 matches 7 bases. Germline V gene lookup returns CDR1 SQVTM and CDR2 ANQGSEA. The CDR3 length is 11 residues.

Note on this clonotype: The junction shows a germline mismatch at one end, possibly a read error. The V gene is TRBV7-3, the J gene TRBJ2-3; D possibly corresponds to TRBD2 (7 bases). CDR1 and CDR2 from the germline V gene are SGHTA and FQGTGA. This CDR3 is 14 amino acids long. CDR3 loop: CARSLRGGSDTQYF. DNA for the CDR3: TGTGCCAGGAGCTTAAGGGGGGGGTCAGATACGCAGTATTTT.

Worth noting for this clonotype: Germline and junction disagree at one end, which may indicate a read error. Written as DNA, the CDR3 is TGCGCCAACAGCCCCAAGGCTAGCCTAAGAACCGGGGAGCTGTTTTTT. Translation gives CANSPKASLRTGELFF. The rearrangement links TRBV5-1 to TRBJ2-2; D perhaps matches TRBD2 (5 bases). From germline, CDR1 is SGHRS and CDR2 YFSETQ. The CDR3 covers 16 residues.

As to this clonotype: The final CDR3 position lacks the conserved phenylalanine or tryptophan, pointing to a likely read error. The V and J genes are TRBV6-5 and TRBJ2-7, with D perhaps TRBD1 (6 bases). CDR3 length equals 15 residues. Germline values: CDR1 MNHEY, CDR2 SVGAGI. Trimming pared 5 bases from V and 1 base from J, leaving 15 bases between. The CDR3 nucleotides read TGTGCCAGCAGTGCGACGTGGGGACAATCCTACGAGCAGTACTTA. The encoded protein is CASSATWGQSYEQYL.

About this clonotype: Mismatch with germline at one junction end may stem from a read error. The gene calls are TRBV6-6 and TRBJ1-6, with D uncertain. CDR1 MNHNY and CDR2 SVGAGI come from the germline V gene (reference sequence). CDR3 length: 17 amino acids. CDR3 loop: CTSCFDVESSYNSLLHF. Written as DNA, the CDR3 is TGTACCAGCTGTTTTGATGTAGAGAGCTCCTATAATTCACTCCTCCACTTT.

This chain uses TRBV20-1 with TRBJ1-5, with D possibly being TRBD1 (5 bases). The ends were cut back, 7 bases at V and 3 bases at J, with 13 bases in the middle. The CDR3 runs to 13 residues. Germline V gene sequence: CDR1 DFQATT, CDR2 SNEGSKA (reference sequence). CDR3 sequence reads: CSDTQGTNQPQHF. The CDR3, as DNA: TGCAGTGATACTCAAGGGACCAATCAGCCCCAGCATTTT.

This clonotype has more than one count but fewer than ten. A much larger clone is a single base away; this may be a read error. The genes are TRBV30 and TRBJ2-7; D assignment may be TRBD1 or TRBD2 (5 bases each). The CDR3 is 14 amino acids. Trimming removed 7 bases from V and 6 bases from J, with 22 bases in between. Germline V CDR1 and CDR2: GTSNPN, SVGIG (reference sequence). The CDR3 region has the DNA TGTGCCTCCCACGGGACGCTCAGCTTCAGCGAGCAGTACTTC. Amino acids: CASHGTLSFSEQYF.

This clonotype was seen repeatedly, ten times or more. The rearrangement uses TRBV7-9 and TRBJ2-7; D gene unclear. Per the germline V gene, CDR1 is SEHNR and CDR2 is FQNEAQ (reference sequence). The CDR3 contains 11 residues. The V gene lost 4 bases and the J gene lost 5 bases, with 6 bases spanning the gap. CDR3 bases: TGTGCCAGCAGCTCCGGACACGAGCAGTACTTC. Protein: CASSSGHEQYF.

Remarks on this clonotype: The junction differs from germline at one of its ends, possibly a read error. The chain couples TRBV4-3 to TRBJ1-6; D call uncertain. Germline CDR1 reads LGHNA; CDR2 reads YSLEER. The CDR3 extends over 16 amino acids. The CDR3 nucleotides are TGCGCCAGCAGCCAAGATGGCGGCACGTATAATTCACCCCCCCACTTT. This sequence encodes CASSQDGGTYNSPPHF.

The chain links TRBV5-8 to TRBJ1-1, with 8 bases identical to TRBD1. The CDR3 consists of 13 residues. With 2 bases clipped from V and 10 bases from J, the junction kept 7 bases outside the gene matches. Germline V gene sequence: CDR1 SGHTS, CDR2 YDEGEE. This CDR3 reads CASSLADRAGAFF. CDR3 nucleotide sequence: TGTGCCAGCAGCTTAGCGGACAGGGCGGGAGCTTTCTTT.

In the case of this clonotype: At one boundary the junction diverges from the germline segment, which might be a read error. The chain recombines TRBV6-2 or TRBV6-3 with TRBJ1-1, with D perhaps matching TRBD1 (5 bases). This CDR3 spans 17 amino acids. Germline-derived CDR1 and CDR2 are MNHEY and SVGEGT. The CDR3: CASRHPHVGGLNNEAFF. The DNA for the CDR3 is TGTGCCAGCAGGCACCCCCATGTTGGGGGTTTGAACAATGAAGCTTTCTTT.

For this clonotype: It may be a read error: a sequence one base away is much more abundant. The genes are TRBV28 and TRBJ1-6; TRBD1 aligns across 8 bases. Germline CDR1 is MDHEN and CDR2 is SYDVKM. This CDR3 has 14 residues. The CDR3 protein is CASSSGGVSSPIHF. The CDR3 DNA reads TGTGCCAGCAGTTCAGGGGGCGTCAGCTCACCCATCCACTTT. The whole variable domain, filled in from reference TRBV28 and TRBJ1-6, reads DVKVTQSSRYLVKRTGEKVFLECVQDMDHENMFWYRQDPGLGLRLIYFSYDVKMKEKGDIPEGYSVSREKKERFSLILESASTNQTSMYLCASSSGGVSSPIHFGNGTRLTVT.

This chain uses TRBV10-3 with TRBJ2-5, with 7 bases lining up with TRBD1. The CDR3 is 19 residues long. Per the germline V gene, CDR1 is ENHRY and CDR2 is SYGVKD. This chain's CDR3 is CTTKTAETGTPTREETQYF. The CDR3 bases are TGTACCACCAAAACCGCCGAGACAGGGACCCCTACCAGGGAAGAGACCCAGTACTTC.

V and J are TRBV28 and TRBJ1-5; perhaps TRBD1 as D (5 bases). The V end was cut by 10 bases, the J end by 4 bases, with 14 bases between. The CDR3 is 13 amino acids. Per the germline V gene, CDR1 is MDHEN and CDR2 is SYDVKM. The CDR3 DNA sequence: TGTGCCAACATCGGGGGTAAGAATCAGCCCCAGCATTTT. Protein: CANIGGKNQPQHF.

The CDR3 DNA reads as TGTGCCAGCAGTTACTCCCCAATACAGAGAGACAATGGCTACACCTTC. Protein sequence: CASSYSPIQRDNGYTF. J is TRBJ1-2 and V is TRBV6-2 or TRBV6-3, with unresolved D. The CDR3 totals 16 residues. The germline CDR1 and CDR2 sequences are MNHEY and SVGEGT. V shed 0 bases and J shed 6 bases, with 17 bases lying between them.

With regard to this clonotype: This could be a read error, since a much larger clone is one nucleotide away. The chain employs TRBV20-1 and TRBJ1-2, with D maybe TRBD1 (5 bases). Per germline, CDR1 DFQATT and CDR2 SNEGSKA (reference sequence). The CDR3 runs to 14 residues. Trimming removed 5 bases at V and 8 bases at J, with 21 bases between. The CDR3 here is CSAYTGDAAIGYTF. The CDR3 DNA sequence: TGCAGTGCTTACACAGGCGATGCAGCCATAGGCTACACCTTC.